This TCR beta chain was found in a study of blood T cell repertoires in COVID-19. The repertoire was sequenced with immunoSEQ multiplex PCR; TCRdb's copy has only in-frame clones and lacks some. The sample consists of 100,000 to 150,000 clones, 79% of them appearing once. Trimming cost V 2 bases and J 6 bases; bases outside gene matches: 8. Germline V gives CDR1 SGHVS, CDR2 FNYEAQ. The CDR3 has 15 residues. The chain recombines TRBV7-6 with TRBJ2-3; 7 positions agree with TRBD1. The receptor's source is a man in his forties with active or convalescent COVID-19. Sequencing was done on a sample of peripheral blood. CDR3 protein: CASSLTGVGLDTQYF. CDR3 bases: TGTGCCAGCAGCTTAACAGGGGTGGGTTTGGATACGCAGTATTTT.